This entry lists 12 T cell receptor beta chains sequenced from one sample in a study of T cell responses to AZD1222 COVID-19 vaccine. Clones were sequenced by immunoSEQ multiplex PCR, and TCRdb holds only the in-frame ones, with some missing. The table shows 95,000 to 110,000 clones, with 70% to 90% occurring only once. The material was peripheral blood, obtained 28 days after the second AZD1222 dose. The receptors here all came from an adult who received the AZD1222 COVID-19 vaccine.

The V and J genes are TRBV7-9 and TRBJ1-3; no reliable D call. Germline V gives CDR1 SEHNR, CDR2 FQNEAQ (reference sequence). The CDR3 length is 13 residues. Trimming took 5 bases from V and 9 from J, leaving 14 bases between them. The CDR3 sequence: CASSTQLVGTIYF. In nucleotides, the CDR3 is TGTGCCAGCAGCACCCAGCTAGTGGGCACCATATATTTT.

The chain couples TRBV4-1 to TRBJ2-3, with D uncertain. The CDR3 is made up of 13 amino acids. Germline CDR1 MGHRA, CDR2 YSYEKL. Between the trimmed V and J ends, which lost 2 bases and 5 bases, there was a span of 8 bases. The CDR3 protein is CASSQPMVDTQYF. The DNA for the CDR3 is TGCGCCAGCAGCCAACCTATGGTAGATACGCAGTATTTT.

This rearrangement joins TRBV19 to TRBJ2-7; D is possibly TRBD2 (6 bases). V lost 7 bases and J lost 1, with 8 bases in between. The CDR3 loop spans 12 amino acids. CDR1 is LNHDA and CDR2 is SQIVND in the germline V gene (reference sequence). In DNA, the CDR3 is TGTGCCAGTATGGGAGGATCCTACGAGCAGTACTTC. Protein product: CASMGGSYEQYF.

The chain has TRBV5-1 and TRBJ2-3; unclear D gene. The germline V gene has CDR1 SGHRS and CDR2 YFSETQ. The CDR3 has 16 amino acids. Trimming stripped 0 bases from V and 4 bases from J, with 15 bases between. The CDR3 sequence is CASSLAPGLGSDTQYF. The CDR3 bases are TGCGCCAGCAGCTTGGCCCCGGGTTTAGGTTCAGATACGCAGTATTTT.

The chain has TRBV6-5 and TRBJ1-1; 9 nucleotides agree with TRBD1. J lost 0 bases, V lost 6 bases, and 5 bases had no gene match. CDR3 length equals 15 residues. From germline, CDR1 is MNHEY and CDR2 SVGAGI. The CDR3 region is CASRETGGMNTEAFF. The CDR3 DNA follows: TGTGCCAGCAGAGAGACAGGGGGGATGAACACTGAAGCTTTCTTT.

This clone has just a few counts. This chain joins TRBV6-5 and TRBJ1-2, with 11 bases lining up with TRBD1. The CDR3 runs to 14 residues. The junction had 5 bases not matched to a gene; V was cut back by 5 bases and J by 6 bases. Looked up from germline, CDR1 is MNHEY and CDR2 is SVGAGI. The CDR3 nucleotides are TGTGCCAGCAGTAAATGGACAGGGGGCGATGGCTACACCTTC. Translation gives CASSKWTGGDGYTF.

This chain links TRBV19 with TRBJ2-6; D is uncertain. V lost 7 bases, J lost 0 bases, and 7 bases lay in between. CDR3 length equals 14 residues. The germline V gene encodes CDR1 LNHDA and CDR2 SQIVND (reference sequence). The CDR3 loop reads CASISISGANVLTF. The CDR3 DNA sequence: TGTGCCAGTATATCGATCTCTGGGGCCAACGTCCTGACTTTC.

The chain recombines TRBV6-1 with TRBJ2-3; 9 positions agree with TRBD2. The germline gives CDR1 MNHNS, CDR2 SASEGT. The length of the CDR3 is 16 residues. Losses at the gene ends were 3 bases for V and 4 bases for J; bases not matched to a gene: 8. Written as DNA, the CDR3 is TGTGCCAGCAGTGACAGAGGGACTAGCTGGCCAGATACGCAGTATTTT. Translation gives CASSDRGTSWPDTQYF.

The V gene is TRBV19, the J gene TRBJ2-7, with D possibly being TRBD2 (6 bases). The CDR3 covers 15 residues. Germline-derived CDR1 and CDR2 are LNHDA and SQIVND (reference sequence). V lost 5 bases, J lost 3 bases, and 17 bases lay in between. The CDR3 DNA is TGTGCCAGTAGTCTGGAGGGACGGGGGTACTACGAGCAGTACTTC. Translated: CASSLEGRGYYEQYF.

This clone showed up just a few times. V is TRBV7-9 and J is TRBJ2-2; perhaps TRBD2 as D (6 bases). Trimming left V 0 bases short and J 1 base short, with 9 bases between. In germline, CDR1 is SEHNR, CDR2 FQNEAQ (reference sequence). The CDR3 runs 16 residues. The CDR3 bases are TGTGCCAGCAGCTTAGCGCGGGGACTGAACACCGGGGAGCTGTTTTTT. Its protein product is CASSLARGLNTGELFF.

The V call is TRBV5-4, the J call TRBJ1-1; D is undetermined. Germline V gene lookup returns CDR1 SGHNT and CDR2 YYREEE (reference sequence). V lost 5 bases to trimming and J lost 8 bases, with 13 bases between them. The CDR3 contains 12 residues. CDR3 sequence reads: CASRSQMAEAFF. The CDR3 DNA sequence: TGTGCCAGCAGGTCCCAGATGGCAGAAGCTTTCTTT.

The chain employs TRBV21-1 and TRBJ2-2; the table gives TRBD2 as D, unverified against the DNA. TRBV21-1 is described as a pseudogene. The CDR3 runs 13 residues. CDR3 residues: CAHPREDTGELFF. The CDR3 coding sequence is TGTGCTCATCCCAGGGAGGACACCGGGGAGCTGTTTTTT.